The 6 T cell receptor beta chains in this list originate from one sample, sequenced in a study of response to subunit inactivated influenza vaccine. TCRdb re-derived calls from the RT-PCR reads in MiXCR, one entry per CDR3 protein. In the table there are more than 450,000 distinct CDR3 sequences, roughly 8.2% of which are singletons. Sequencing was performed on PBMCs from blood, taken about 23 months after vaccination. These receptors came from a man in his fifties or sixties who received an inactivated influenza vaccine.

This clonotype has a handful of counts. The J gene is TRBJ1-4, the V gene TRBV12-3 or TRBV12-4, with D tentatively TRBD1 (5 bases). The CDR3 length is 15 residues. Trimming cost V 6 bases and J 6 bases, with 17 bases left between them. CDR3 DNA: TGTGCCAGCAGCCCATTGGGGCTGGAGTATGAAAAACTGTTTTTT. Residues: CASSPLGLEYEKLFF.

This clonotype has more than one count but fewer than ten. The chain has TRBV20-1 and TRBJ2-5; D possibly corresponds to TRBD1 (6 bases). Germline V CDR1 and CDR2: DFQATT, SNEGSKA (reference sequence). V was shortened by 1 base and J by 7 bases, with 16 bases between the two germline ends. This CDR3 contains 14 residues. The CDR3 loop reads CSARVPQGRGTQYF. The CDR3 DNA is TGCAGTGCTAGAGTTCCACAGGGCCGAGGGACCCAGTACTTC.

This clonotype was seen a handful of times. This chain uses TRBV3-1 with TRBJ2-5; 7 bases line up with TRBD2. Germline CDR1 LGHDT, CDR2 YNNKEL (reference sequence). V lost 3 bases to trimming and J lost 1 base; unmatched junction nucleotides: 2. The CDR3 spans 14 residues. The CDR3 reads CASSQRTSQETQYF. CDR3 nucleotide sequence: TGTGCCAGCAGCCAGCGGACTAGCCAAGAGACCCAGTACTTC.

In its sample, this clonotype was seen many times. The chain combines TRBV9 with TRBJ2-3, with 10 bases lining up with TRBD1. CDR3 length: 16 amino acids. CDR1 and CDR2 from the germline V gene are SGDLS and YYNGEE. Trimming at V came to 1 base and at J to 7 bases, leaving 9 bases not matched to a gene. As DNA, the CDR3 is TGTGCCAGCAGCGTAACCCCGGGACAGGGGATAAATACGCAGTATTTT. Residues: CASSVTPGQGINTQYF.

This clonotype was detected a few times. V is TRBV4-2 and J is TRBJ2-3; TRBD2 aligns across 9 bases. This CDR3 region has 16 residues. CDR1 and CDR2 from the germline V gene are LGHNA and YNFKEQ. V lost 0 bases to trimming and J lost 5 bases; unmatched junction nucleotides: 6. CDR3 DNA: TGTGCCAGCAGCCAAGATGTAGCGGGAGTAGGAGATACGCAGTATTTT. Translating gives CASSQDVAGVGDTQYF.

This clonotype showed up just a few times. The J gene is TRBJ2-3, the V gene TRBV9; D unclear. With 0 bases removed from V and 0 bases from J, the gap between germline ends came to 8 bases. This CDR3 has 15 residues. Germline V gives CDR1 SGDLS, CDR2 YYNGEE. CDR3 nucleotides: TGTGCCAGCAGCGTAGAGGGTGGTAGCACAGATACGCAGTATTTT. This encodes CASSVEGGSTDTQYF.